This TCR beta chain was identified during a study of blood T cell repertoires in COVID-19. Original processing notes: Amplification of reference gene primers provided the estimated nucleated cell counts. Repertoires were generated with immunoSEQ multiplex PCR, while TCRdb's copy carries only in-frame clones and drops some. From that table come the V and J calls and clone size; the DNA was used to work out D and trimming. Of approximately 150,000 clones in the sample, approximately 80% were seen once. J was trimmed by 5 bases and V by 7 bases; bases with no gene match: 4. The CDR3 extends over 14 amino acids. The V gene's germline CDR1 is MNHEY and CDR2 SVGAGI.

Sequencing was done on a sample of PBMCs or T cells enriched from blood (not recorded which). The receptor was derived from a man in his forties or fifties who had recovered from COVID-19. The chain links TRBV6-5 to TRBJ1-4, with 10 positions matching TRBD1. The DNA for the CDR3 is TGTGCCAGCATGAGGGACAGGGGAAATGAAAAACTGTTTTTT. Protein sequence: CASMRDRGNEKLFF.